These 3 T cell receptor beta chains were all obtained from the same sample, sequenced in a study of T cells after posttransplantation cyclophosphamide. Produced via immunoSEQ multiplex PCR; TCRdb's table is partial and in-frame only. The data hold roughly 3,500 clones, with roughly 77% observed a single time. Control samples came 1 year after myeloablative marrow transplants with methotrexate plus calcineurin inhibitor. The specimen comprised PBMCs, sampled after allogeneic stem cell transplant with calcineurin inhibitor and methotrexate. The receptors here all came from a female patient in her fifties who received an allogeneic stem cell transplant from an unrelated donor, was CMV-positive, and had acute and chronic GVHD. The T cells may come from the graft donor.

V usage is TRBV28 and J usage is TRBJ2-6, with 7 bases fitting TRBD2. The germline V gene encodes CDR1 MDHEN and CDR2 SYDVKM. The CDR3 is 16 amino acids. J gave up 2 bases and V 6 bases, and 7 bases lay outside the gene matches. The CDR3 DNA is TGTGCCAGCAGCCTTTGGGGGGGGGCTGGGGCCAACGTCCTGACTTTC. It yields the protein CASSLWGGAGANVLTF.

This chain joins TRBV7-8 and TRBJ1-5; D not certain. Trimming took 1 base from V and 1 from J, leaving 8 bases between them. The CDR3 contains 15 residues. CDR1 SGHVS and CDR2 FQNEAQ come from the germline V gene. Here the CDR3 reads CASSLGVASNQPQHF. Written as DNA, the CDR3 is TGTGCCAGCAGCTTAGGGGTAGCGAGCAATCAGCCCCAGCATTTT.

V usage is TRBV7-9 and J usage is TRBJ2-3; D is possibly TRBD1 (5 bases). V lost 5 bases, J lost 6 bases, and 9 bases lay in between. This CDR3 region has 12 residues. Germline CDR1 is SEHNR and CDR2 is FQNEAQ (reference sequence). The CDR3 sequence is CASSAGLDTQYF. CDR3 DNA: TGTGCCAGCAGCGCAGGGTTGGATACGCAGTATTTT.